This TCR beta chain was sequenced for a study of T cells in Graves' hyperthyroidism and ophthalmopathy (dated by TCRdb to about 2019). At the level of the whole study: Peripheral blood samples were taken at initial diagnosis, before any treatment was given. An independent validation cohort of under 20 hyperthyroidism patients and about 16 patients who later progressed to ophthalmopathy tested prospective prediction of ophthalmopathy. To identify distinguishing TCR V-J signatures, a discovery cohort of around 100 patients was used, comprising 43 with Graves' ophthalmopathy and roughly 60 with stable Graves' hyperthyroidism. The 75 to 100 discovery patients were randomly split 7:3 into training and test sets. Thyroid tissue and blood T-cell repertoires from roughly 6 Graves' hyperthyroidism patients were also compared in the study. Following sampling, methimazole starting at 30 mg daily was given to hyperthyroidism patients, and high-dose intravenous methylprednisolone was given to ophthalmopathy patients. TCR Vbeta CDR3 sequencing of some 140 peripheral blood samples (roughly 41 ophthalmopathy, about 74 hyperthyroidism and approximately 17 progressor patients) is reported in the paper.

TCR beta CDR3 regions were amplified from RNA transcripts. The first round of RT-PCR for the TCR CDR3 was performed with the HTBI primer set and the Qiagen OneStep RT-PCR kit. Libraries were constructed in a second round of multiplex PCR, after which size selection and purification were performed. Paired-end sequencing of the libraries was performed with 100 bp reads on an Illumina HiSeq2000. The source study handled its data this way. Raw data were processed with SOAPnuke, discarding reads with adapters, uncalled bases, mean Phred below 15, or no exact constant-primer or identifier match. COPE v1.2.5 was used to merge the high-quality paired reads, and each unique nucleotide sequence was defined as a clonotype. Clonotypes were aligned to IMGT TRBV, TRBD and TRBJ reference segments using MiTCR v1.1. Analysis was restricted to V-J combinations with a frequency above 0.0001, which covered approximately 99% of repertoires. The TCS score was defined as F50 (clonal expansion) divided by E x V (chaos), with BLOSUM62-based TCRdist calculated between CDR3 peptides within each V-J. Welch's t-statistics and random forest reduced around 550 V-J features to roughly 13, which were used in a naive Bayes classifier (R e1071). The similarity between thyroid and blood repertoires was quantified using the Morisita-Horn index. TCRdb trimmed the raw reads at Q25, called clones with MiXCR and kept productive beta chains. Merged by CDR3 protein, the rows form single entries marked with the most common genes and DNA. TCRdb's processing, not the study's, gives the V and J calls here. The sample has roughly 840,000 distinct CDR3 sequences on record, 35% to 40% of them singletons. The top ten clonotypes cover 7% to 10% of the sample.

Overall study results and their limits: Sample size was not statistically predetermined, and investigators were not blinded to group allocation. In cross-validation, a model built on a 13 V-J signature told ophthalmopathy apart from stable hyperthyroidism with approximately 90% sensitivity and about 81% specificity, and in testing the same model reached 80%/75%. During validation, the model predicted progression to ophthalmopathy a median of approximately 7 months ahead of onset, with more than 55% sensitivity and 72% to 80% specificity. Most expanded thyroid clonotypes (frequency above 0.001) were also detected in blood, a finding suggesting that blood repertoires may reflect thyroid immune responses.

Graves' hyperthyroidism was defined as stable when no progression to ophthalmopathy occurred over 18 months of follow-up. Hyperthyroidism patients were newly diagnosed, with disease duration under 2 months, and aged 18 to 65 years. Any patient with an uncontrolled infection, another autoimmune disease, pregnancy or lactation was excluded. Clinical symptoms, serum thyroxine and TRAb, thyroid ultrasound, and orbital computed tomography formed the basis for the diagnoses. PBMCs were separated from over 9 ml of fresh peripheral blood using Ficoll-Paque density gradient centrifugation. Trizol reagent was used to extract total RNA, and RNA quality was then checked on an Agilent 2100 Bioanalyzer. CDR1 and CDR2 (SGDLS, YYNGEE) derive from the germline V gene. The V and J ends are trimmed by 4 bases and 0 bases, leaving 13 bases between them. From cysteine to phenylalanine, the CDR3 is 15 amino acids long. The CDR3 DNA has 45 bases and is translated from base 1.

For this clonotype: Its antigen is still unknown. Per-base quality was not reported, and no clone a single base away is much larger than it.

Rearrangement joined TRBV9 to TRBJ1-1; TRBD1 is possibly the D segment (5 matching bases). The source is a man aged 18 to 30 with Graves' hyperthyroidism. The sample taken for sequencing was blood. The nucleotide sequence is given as TGTGCCAGCAGCTCATGGGACGGGATGAACACTGAAGCTTTCTTT. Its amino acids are CASSSWDGMNTEAFF.